This section outlines one T cell receptor beta chain sequence together with its context. No antigen is known for it. One end of the junction is discordant with germline, which a read error may explain. Arm-PCR of CDR3 regions with iRepertoire HTBI primers generated TCR beta libraries. MiXCR was run by TCRdb on the multiplex PCR reads, yielding one entry per CDR3 protein. This table has around 450,000 distinct CDR3 sequences, 15% appearing once. Germline CDR1 reads MDHEN; CDR2 reads SYDVKM. CDR3 length: 15 amino acids. The data were taken from a study of regulatory T cells in long-lasting Graves disease. Broader study findings: The study found persistent patients shared more public clonotypes (2,741) than new patients (roughly 880).

This sample's time point: newly diagnosed GD, antithyroid drugs for less than 3 months. Construction of the TCR library relied on RNA isolated from PBMCs. Another study also made use of these data, one on T cells in Graves' hyperthyroidism and ophthalmopathy.

This chain joins TRBV28 and TRBJ2-1; 7 positions match TRBD1. The clonotype comes from a woman in her twenties or thirties with Graves disease. The starting material was peripheral blood mononuclear cells (PBMCs), obtained at new diagnosis, from a patient treated with antithyroid drugs. DNA of the CDR3: TGTGCCAGCAGTTTAAGGGGGACAGACTACAATGAGCAGCTCTTC. Amino acid sequence: CASSLRGTDYNEQLF.